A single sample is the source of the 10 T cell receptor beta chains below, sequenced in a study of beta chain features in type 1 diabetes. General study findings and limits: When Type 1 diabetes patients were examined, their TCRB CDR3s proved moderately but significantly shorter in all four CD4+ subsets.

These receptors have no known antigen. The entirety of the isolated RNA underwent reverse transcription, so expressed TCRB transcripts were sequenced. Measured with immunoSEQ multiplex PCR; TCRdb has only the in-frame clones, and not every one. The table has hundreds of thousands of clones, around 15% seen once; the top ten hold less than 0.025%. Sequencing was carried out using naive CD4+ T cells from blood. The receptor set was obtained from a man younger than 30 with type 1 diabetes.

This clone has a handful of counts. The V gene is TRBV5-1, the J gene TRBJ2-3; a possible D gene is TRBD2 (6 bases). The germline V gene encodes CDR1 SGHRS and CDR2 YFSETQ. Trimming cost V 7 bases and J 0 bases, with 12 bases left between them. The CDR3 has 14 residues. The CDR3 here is CASLEGLSTDTQYF. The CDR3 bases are TGCGCCAGCTTGGAGGGTCTAAGCACAGATACGCAGTATTTT.

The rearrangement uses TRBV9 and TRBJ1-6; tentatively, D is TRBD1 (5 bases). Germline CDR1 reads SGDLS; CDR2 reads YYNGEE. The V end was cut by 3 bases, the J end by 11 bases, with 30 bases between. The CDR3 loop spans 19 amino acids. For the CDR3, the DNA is TGTGCCAGCAGCGCCCAATCCCCCGCGGGCCTCGGACAAGCGACACCCCTCCACTTT. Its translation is CASSAQSPAGLGQATPLHF.

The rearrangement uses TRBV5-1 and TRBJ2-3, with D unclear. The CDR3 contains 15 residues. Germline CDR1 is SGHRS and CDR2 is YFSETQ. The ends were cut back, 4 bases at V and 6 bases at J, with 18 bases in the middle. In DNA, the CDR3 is TGCGCCAGCAGCAGGATAGTCGAGGCCCCCGATACGCAGTATTTT. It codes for CASSRIVEAPDTQYF.

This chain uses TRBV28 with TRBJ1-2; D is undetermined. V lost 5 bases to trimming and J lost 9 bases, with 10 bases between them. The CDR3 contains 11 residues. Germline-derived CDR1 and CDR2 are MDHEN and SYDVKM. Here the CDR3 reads CASSVRESYTF. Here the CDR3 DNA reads TGTGCCAGCAGTGTCCGGGAGAGCTACACCTTC.

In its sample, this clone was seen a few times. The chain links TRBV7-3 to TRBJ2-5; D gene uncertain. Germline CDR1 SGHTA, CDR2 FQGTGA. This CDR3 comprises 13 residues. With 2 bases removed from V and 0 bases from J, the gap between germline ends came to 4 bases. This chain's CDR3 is CASSLAYQETQYF. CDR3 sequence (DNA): TGTGCCAGCAGCTTAGCATACCAAGAGACCCAGTACTTC. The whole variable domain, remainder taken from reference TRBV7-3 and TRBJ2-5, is GAGVSQTPSNKVTEKGKYVELRCDPISGHTALYWYRQSLGQGPEFLIYFQGTGAADDSGLPNDRFFAVRPEGSVSTLKIQRTERGDSAVYLCASSLAYQETQYFGPGTRLLVL.

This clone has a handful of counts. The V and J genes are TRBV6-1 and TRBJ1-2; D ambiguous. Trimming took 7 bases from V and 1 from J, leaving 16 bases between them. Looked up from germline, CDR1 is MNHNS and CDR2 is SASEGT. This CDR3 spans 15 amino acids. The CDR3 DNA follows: TGTGCCAGCATTCTCCTACCTCAGGATAACTATGGCTACACCTTC. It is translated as CASILLPQDNYGYTF.

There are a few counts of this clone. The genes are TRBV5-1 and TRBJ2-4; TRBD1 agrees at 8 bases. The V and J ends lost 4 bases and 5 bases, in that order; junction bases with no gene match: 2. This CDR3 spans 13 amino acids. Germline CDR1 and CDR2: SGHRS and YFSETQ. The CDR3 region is CASSPGQENIQYF. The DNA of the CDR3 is TGCGCCAGCAGCCCGGGACAGGAAAACATTCAGTACTTC.

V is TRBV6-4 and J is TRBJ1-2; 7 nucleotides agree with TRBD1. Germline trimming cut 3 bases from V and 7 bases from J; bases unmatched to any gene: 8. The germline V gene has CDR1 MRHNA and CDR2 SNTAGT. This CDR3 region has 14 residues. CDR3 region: CASSDHRQGSGYTF. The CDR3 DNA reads TGTGCCAGCAGTGATCATAGACAGGGTAGTGGCTACACCTTC.

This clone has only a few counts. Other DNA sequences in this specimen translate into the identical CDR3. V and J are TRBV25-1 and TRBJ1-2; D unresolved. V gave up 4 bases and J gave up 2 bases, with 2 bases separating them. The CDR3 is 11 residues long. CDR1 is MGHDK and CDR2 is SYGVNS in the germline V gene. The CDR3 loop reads CASSANYGYTF. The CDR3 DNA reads TGTGCCAGCAGTGCCAACTATGGCTACACCTTC.

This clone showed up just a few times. This CDR3 is CASSVGLARGREQYF. CDR3 sequence (DNA): TGTGCCAGCAGCGTTGGACTAGCAAGGGGTAGAGAGCAGTACTTC. This sequence joins TRBV25-1 and TRBJ2-7, with 8 nucleotides matching TRBD2. CDR1 is MGHDK and CDR2 is SYGVNS in the germline V gene. The CDR3 contains 15 residues. Trimming at V came to 6 bases and at J to 7 bases, leaving 14 bases not matched to a gene.